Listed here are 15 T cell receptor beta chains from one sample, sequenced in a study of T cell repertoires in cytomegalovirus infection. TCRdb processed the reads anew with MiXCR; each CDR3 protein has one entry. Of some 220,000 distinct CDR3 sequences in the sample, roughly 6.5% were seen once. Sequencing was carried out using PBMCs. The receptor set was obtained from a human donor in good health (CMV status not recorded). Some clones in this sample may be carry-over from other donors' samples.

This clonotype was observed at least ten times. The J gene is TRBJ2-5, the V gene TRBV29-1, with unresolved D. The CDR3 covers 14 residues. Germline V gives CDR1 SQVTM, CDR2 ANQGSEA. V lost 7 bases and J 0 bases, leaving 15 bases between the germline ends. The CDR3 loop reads CSAPADLNQETQYF. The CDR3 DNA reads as TGCAGCGCCCCCGCGGACCTAAACCAAGAGACCCAGTACTTC.

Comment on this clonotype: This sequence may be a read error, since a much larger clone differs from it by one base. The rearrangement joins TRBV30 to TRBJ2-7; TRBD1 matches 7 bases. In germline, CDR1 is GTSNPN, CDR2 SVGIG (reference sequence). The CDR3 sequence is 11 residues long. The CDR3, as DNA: TGTGCCTGGACAGGGGGTTACGTGCAGTACTTC. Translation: CAWTGGYVQYF.

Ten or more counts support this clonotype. This chain's CDR3 is CASSLYTSATGELFF. The CDR3 DNA follows: TGTGCCAGCAGCCTGTATACTAGCGCCACCGGGGAGCTGTTTTTT. The genes are TRBV9 and TRBJ2-2, with TRBD2 matching 7 bases. Trimming took 4 bases from V and 4 from J; bases not matched to a gene: 7. The CDR3 has 15 residues. Germline loops: CDR1 SGDLS, CDR2 YYNGEE. Full variable domain (outside the CDR3, taken from reference TRBV9 and TRBJ2-2): DSGVTQTPKHLITATGQRVTLRCSPRSGDLSVYWYQQSLDQGLQFLIQYYNGEERAKGNILERFSAQQFPDLHSELNLSSLELGDSALYFCASSLYTSATGELFFGEGSRLTVL.

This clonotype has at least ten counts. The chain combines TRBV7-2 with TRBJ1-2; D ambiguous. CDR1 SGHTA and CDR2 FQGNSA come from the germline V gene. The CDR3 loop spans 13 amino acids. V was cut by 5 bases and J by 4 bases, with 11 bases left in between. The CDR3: CASSLDSRYGYTF. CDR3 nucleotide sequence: TGTGCCAGCAGCCTTGATTCCCGCTATGGCTACACCTTC.

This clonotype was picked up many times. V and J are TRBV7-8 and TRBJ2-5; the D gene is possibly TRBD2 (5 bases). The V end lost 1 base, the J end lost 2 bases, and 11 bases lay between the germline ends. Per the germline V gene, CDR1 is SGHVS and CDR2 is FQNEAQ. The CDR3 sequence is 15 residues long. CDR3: CASSLGLGVQETQYF. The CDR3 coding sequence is TGTGCCAGCAGCTTAGGGCTCGGGGTTCAAGAGACCCAGTACTTC.

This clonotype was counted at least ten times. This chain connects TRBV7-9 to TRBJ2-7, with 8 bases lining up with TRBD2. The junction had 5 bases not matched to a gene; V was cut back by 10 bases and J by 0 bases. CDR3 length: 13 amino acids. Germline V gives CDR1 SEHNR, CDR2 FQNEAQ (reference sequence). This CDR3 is CATISGSSYEQYF. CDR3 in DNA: TGTGCCACCATCAGCGGGAGCTCCTACGAGCAGTACTTC.

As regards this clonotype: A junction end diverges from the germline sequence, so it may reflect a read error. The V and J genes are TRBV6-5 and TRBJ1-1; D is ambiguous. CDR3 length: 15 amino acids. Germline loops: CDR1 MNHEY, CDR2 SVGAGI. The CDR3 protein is CVSRSSGSVNTEAFF. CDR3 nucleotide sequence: TGTGTCAGCAGGTCGAGTGGGAGCGTGAACACTGAAGCTTTCTTT.

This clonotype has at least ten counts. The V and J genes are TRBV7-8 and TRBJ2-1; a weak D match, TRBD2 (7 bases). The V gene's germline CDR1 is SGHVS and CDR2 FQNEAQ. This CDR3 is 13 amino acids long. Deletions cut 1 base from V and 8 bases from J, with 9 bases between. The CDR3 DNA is TGTGCCAGCAGCTTAGAGGGGGGGGATGAGCAGTTCTTC. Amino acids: CASSLEGGDEQFF. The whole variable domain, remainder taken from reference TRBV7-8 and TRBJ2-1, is GAGVSQSPRYKVAKRGQDVALRCDPISGHVSLFWYQQALGQGPEFLTYFQNEAQLDKSGLPSDRFFAERPEGSVSTLKIQRTQQEDSAVYLCASSLEGGDEQFFGPGTRLTVL.

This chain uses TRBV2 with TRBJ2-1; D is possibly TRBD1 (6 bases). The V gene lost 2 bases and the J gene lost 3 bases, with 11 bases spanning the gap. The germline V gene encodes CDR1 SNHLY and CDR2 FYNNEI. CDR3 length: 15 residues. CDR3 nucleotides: TGTGCCAGCAGTGAAAGGGACACATTCTACAATGAGCAGTTCTTC. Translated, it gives CASSERDTFYNEQFF.

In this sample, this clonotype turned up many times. As DNA, the CDR3 is TGTGCCAGCAGCCAACCGCCCGGGGCCACCGGGGAGCTGTTTTTT. As protein: CASSQPPGATGELFF. The V call is TRBV7-2, the J call TRBJ2-2, with D perhaps matching TRBD1 or TRBD2 (5 bases each). Trimming pared 5 bases from V and 4 bases from J, leaving 14 bases between. From germline, CDR1 is SGHTA and CDR2 FQGNSA. The CDR3 sequence is 15 residues long.

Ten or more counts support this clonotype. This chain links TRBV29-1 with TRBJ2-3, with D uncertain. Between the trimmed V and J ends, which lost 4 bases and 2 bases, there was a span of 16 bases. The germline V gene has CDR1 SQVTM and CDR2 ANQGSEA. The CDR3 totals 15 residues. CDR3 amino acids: CSVGMDGGSTDTQYF. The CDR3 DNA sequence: TGCAGCGTTGGGATGGACGGTGGGTCCACAGATACGCAGTATTTT.

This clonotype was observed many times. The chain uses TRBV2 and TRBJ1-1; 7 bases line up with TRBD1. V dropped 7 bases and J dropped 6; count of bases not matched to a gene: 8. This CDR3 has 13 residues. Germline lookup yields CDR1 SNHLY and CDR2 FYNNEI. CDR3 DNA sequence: TGTGCCAGCAACGGGCTAACAGGGGCTGAAGCTTTCTTT. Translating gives CASNGLTGAEAFF. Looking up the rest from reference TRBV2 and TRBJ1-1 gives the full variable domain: EPEVTQTPSHQVTQMGQEVILRCVPISNHLYFYWYRQILGQKVEFLVSFYNNEISEKSEIFDDQFSVERPDGSNFTLKIRSTKLEDSAMYFCASNGLTGAEAFFGQGTRLTVV.

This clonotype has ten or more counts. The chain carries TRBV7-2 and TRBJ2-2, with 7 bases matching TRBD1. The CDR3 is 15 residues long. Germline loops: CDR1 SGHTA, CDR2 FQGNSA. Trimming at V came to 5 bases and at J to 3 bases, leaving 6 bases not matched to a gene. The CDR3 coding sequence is TGTGCCAGCAGCCGAGACAGGGCGGACACCGGGGAGCTGTTTTTT. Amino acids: CASSRDRADTGELFF.

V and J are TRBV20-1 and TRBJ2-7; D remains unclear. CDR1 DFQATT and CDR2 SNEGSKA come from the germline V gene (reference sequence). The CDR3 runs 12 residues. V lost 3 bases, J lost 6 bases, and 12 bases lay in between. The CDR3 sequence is CSASRSEVEQYF. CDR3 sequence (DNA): TGCAGTGCTAGTAGGAGCGAGGTCGAGCAGTACTTC.

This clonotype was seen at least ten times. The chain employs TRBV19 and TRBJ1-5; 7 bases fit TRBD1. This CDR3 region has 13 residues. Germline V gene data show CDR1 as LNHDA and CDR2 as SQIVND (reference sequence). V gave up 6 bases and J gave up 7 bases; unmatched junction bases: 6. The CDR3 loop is CASREDRTQPQHF. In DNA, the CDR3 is TGTGCCAGTAGAGAGGACAGGACCCAGCCCCAGCATTTT.